This T cell receptor beta chain was identified during a study of T cell changes during pregnancy in multiple sclerosis (dated by TCRdb to the late 2010s). General notes on the study: The study examined how the T cell repertoire changed over the course of pregnancy in women with multiple sclerosis.

The library was made by the immunoSEQ multiplex PCR assay. TCRdb retrieved this table from immuneACCESS and kept in-frame rearrangements only. Not all clones are present; in checked studies, unresolved V genes account for under half, and no reason is known for the remainder. In all, the sample holds 130,000 or so clones, and approximately 93% of those were seen once. The ten largest clones represent roughly 6% of the sample. With respect to this clone: Its antigen is currently not known. It has no much larger one-base neighbor in the sample; base qualities were not kept.

Specimen: peripheral blood, collected before pregnancy. This clonotype originated in a female donor with multiple sclerosis, enrolled in a pregnancy study.

The bases are TGCAGCGTTCTGAGGGTGATGAGGACTGAAGCTTTCTTT. This gives the protein CSVLRVMRTEAFF. The chain couples TRBV29-1 to TRBJ1-1; a confident D gene designation cannot be given. Including the terminal cysteine and phenylalanine, the CDR3 comprises 13 residues. Of the read, only the CDR3 DNA is kept; its 39 bases are in frame from base 1. The junction carries 15 bases between V and J, which are trimmed by 5 bases and 5 bases respectively. The germline V gene sets CDR1 to SQVTM and CDR2 to ANQGSEA. Reference TRBV29-1 and TRBJ1-1 proteins supply the regions before and after the CDR3; the full variable domain is: SAVISQKPSRDICQRGTSLTIQCQVDSQVTMMFWYRQQPGQSLTLIATANQGSEATYESGFVIDKFPISRPNLTFSTLTVSNMSPEDSSIYLCSVLRVMRTEAFFGQGTRLTVV.